The 9 T cell receptor beta chains below come from one sample, sequenced in a study of CD8+ T cells in alopecia areata. RNA, once extracted, was reverse transcribed into cDNA for use as the sequencing template. TCRdb's copy holds only in-frame clones and misses some; the assay was immunoSEQ multiplex PCR. This table holds 75,000 to 100,000 clones, 41% found once. Sequencing was done on a sample of CD4+ T cells sorted from blood. The receptors come from a human donor with alopecia areata.

This clone was detected only a few times. The V gene is TRBV29-1, the J gene TRBJ2-2, with 8 bases matching TRBD1. The CDR3 sequence is 14 residues long. Per the germline V gene, CDR1 is SQVTM and CDR2 is ANQGSEA. Trimming cost V 4 bases and J 3 bases; bases outside gene matches: 4. For the CDR3, the DNA is TGCAGCGTTGTCGAACAGGGGGACACCGGGGAGCTGTTTTTT. Its protein is CSVVEQGDTGELFF.

The chain is built from TRBV5-4 and TRBJ2-2; 7 bases match TRBD1. Per germline, CDR1 SGHNT and CDR2 YYREEE (reference sequence). Trimming at V came to 0 bases and at J to 4 bases, leaving 6 bases not matched to a gene. This CDR3 is built from 16 residues. This CDR3 reads CASSLARGHVTGELFF. The CDR3 nucleotides are TGTGCCAGCAGCTTGGCTAGGGGGCATGTCACCGGGGAGCTGTTTTTT.

This chain joins TRBV28 and TRBJ2-6; D gene ambiguous. The CDR3 is made up of 16 amino acids. Germline CDR1 reads MDHEN; CDR2 reads SYDVKM. V was pared by 6 bases and J by 4 bases, with 16 bases between. The CDR3 reads CASREAGVRGANVLTF. Here the CDR3 DNA reads TGTGCCAGCAGAGAAGCTGGGGTCCGCGGGGCCAACGTCCTGACTTTC.

This clone was seen only a few times. This chain uses TRBV27 with TRBJ2-1, with 8 bases matching TRBD1. The ends lost 5 bases at V and 7 bases at J; junction bases unmatched: 13. CDR3 size: 16 residues. In germline, CDR1 is MNHEY, CDR2 SMNVEV (reference sequence). The CDR3 region is CASSMKPRTGRNEQFF. CDR3 DNA: TGTGCCAGCAGTATGAAACCGAGGACAGGGAGAAATGAGCAGTTCTTC.

The chain combines TRBV2 with TRBJ2-7; D is uncertain. V was pared by 7 bases and J by 2 bases, with 6 bases between. The CDR3 has 11 residues. Germline values: CDR1 SNHLY, CDR2 FYNNEI. CDR3 residues: CASNNPYEQYF. As DNA, the CDR3 is TGTGCCAGCAACAATCCCTACGAGCAGTACTTC.

The chain links TRBV10-2 to TRBJ2-5; D is unclear. The CDR3 contains 12 residues. Germline values: CDR1 WSHSY, CDR2 SAAADI. The V end lost 4 bases, the J end lost 2 bases, and 5 bases lay between the germline ends. CDR3 DNA sequence: TGCGCCAGCAGTGCGAAACAAGAGACCCAGTACTTC. It is translated as CASSAKQETQYF.

This chain uses TRBV6-5 with TRBJ2-1; 7 nucleotides agree with TRBD1. The V segment lost 2 bases and the J segment 5 bases; nucleotides outside the gene matches: 6. Germline loops: CDR1 MNHEY, CDR2 SVGAGI. The CDR3 runs 15 residues. In nucleotides, the CDR3 is TGTGCCAGCAGTTACGAGGGGGCTCGAGACAATGAGCAGTTCTTC. It codes for CASSYEGARDNEQFF.

CDR3 in amino acids: CASSRGTAQYF. CDR3 nucleotides: TGTGCCAGCAGCCGCGGGACAGCTCAGTACTTC. V usage is TRBV11-2 and J usage is TRBJ2-7; possible D gene TRBD1, 7 bases. Between the trimmed V and J ends, which lost 5 bases and 10 bases, there was a span of 12 bases. Germline lookup yields CDR1 SGHAT and CDR2 FQNNGV. CDR3 length equals 11 residues.

J is TRBJ2-3 and V is TRBV6-5; D not certain. CDR3 length: 14 residues. In germline, CDR1 is MNHEY, CDR2 SVGAGI. Trimming took 7 bases from V and 0 from J, leaving 11 bases between them. CDR3 loop: CASTARPSTDTQYF. CDR3 nucleotide sequence: TGTGCCAGCACGGCTAGGCCAAGCACAGATACGCAGTATTTT.